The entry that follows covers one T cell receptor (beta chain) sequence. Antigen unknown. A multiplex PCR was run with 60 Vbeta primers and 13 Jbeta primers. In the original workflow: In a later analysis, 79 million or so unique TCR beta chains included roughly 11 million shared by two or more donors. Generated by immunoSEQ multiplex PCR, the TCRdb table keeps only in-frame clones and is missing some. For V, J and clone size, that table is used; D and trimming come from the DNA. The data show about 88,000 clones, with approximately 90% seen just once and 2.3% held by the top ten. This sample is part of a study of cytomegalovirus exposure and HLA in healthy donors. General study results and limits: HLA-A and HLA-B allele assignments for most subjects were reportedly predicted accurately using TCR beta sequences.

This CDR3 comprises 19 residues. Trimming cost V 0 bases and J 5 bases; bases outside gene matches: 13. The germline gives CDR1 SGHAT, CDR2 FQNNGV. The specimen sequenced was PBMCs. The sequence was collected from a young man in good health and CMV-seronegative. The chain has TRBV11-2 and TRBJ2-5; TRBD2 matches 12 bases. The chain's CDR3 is CASSLETASGRAWWETQYF. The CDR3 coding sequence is TGTGCCAGCAGCTTAGAGACGGCTAGCGGGAGGGCCTGGTGGGAGACCCAGTACTTC.